These 30 T cell receptor beta chains came from one sample sequenced in a study of cytomegalovirus exposure and HLA in healthy donors. Primers for the PCR totalled 60 Vbeta and 13 Jbeta. Profiled with immunoSEQ multiplex PCR; TCRdb holds only in-frame clones, not every one. There are some 120,000 clones in the sample; roughly 85% occur only once, and 15% to 20% lies in the top ten. The sequenced material came from PBMCs. These receptors came from a man between 18 and 29 years old in good health and CMV-seropositive.

The rearrangement links TRBV28 to TRBJ1-4, with TRBD1 matching 7 bases. From germline, CDR1 is MDHEN and CDR2 SYDVKM. J was trimmed by 4 bases and V by 6 bases; bases with no gene match: 5. The CDR3 is 14 amino acids. The CDR3 sequence is CASSRQGGNEKLFF. The CDR3 DNA sequence: TGTGCCAGCAGCCGACAGGGTGGTAATGAAAAACTGTTTTTT.

This clone was found a few times. V and J are TRBV7-2 and TRBJ2-7; tentatively, D is TRBD2 (5 bases). Germline values: CDR1 SGHTA, CDR2 FQGNSA. Trimming cost V 3 bases and J 7 bases, with 16 bases left between them. The CDR3 loop spans 14 amino acids. In nucleotides, the CDR3 is TGTGCCAGCAGCTTTTCCGGCGGGCCTTTGGAGCAGTACTTC. This gives the protein CASSFSGGPLEQYF.

V and J are TRBV28 and TRBJ2-3; TRBD1 is a possible D gene (6 bases). V lost 2 bases and J lost 2, with 14 bases in between. Per germline, CDR1 MDHEN and CDR2 SYDVKM. The CDR3 contains 16 residues. For the CDR3, the DNA is TGTGCCAGCAGTTTACCCGGACAGATAAACACAGATACGCAGTATTTT. It is translated as CASSLPGQINTDTQYF.

Here the CDR3 reads CASSYTKASEGEQYF. Written as DNA, the CDR3 is TGTGCCAGCAGTTACACGAAGGCGAGTGAGGGCGAGCAGTACTTC. The chain combines TRBV6-5 with TRBJ2-7; possibly TRBD2 for D (5 bases). The CDR3 covers 15 residues. Trimming pared 2 bases from V and 6 bases from J, leaving 17 bases between. Germline-derived CDR1 and CDR2 are MNHEY and SVGAGI.

The rearrangement joins TRBV10-3 to TRBJ2-2, with a weak D call TRBD2 (7 bases). The germline gives CDR1 ENHRY, CDR2 SYGVKD. Trimming took off 7 bases at V and 2 bases at J, with 20 bases between the two ends. The length of the CDR3 is 17 residues. CDR3 sequence (DNA): TGTGCCATCACCGAAAGGGGGGGCCCTAGTAACACCGGGGAGCTGTTTTTT. Translation: CAITERGGPSNTGELFF.

This chain links TRBV27 with TRBJ2-7, with 7 bases that match TRBD1. The CDR3 loop spans 15 amino acids. Germline V gene data show CDR1 as MNHEY and CDR2 as SMNVEV (reference sequence). With 5 bases clipped from V and 1 base from J, the junction kept 8 bases outside the gene matches. The DNA of the CDR3 is TGTGCCAGCAGTCCTCGGGGCAGGGGGTCCTACGAGCAGTACTTC. This gives the protein CASSPRGRGSYEQYF.

The genes are TRBV9 and TRBJ2-7; TRBD2 agrees at 8 bases. Germline V CDR1 and CDR2: SGDLS, YYNGEE. J lost 1 base, V lost 2 bases, and 11 bases had no gene match. The CDR3 is 17 amino acids. CDR3 loop: CASSVAPSGLVSYEQYF. The CDR3 DNA follows: TGTGCCAGCAGCGTGGCACCCTCGGGACTAGTATCCTACGAGCAGTACTTC.

This clone has only a few counts. V gene TRBV10-3 combines with J gene TRBJ1-4; D might be TRBD1 (6 bases). CDR1 and CDR2 from the germline V gene are ENHRY and SYGVKD. The CDR3 totals 13 residues. The V end lost 3 bases, the J end lost 8 bases, and 10 bases lay between the germline ends. The CDR3 sequence: CAISDRGGEKLFF. The DNA for the CDR3 is TGTGCCATCAGTGACAGGGGTGGGGAAAAACTGTTTTTT.

The gene calls are TRBV7-9 and TRBJ1-1; 8 bases match TRBD1. Per the germline V gene, CDR1 is SEHNR and CDR2 is FQNEAQ (reference sequence). The CDR3 spans 17 residues. Losses at the gene ends were 5 bases for V and 2 bases for J; bases not matched to a gene: 13. The CDR3 DNA reads TGTGCCAGCAGCCAAACTCCAGGGGGCGGGGTAAACACTGAAGCTTTCTTT. Encoded protein: CASSQTPGGGVNTEAFF.

The genes are TRBV10-3 and TRBJ2-3, with a tentative D call TRBD2 (7 bases). CDR1 and CDR2 from the germline V gene are ENHRY and SYGVKD. There are 14 residues in the CDR3. The V gene lost 7 bases and the J gene lost 5 bases, with 16 bases spanning the gap. DNA for the CDR3: TGTGCCATCAACCGGGGGGCTTCGGGAGATACGCAGTATTTT. This encodes CAINRGASGDTQYF.

The sample holds one count of this clone. The V gene is TRBV5-4, the J gene TRBJ2-1, with TRBD2 identical over 10 bases. Germline CDR1 is SGHNT and CDR2 is YYREEE (reference sequence). Germline trimming cut 4 bases from V and 7 bases from J; bases unmatched to any gene: 20. The CDR3 length is 19 residues. The chain's CDR3 is CASSKPTSMYSSGGNEQFF. The CDR3 coding sequence is TGTGCCAGCAGCAAACCAACAAGCATGTACTCTAGCGGGGGAAATGAGCAGTTCTTC.

This clone was picked up one time. The chain joins TRBV27 to TRBJ1-6, with a possible D match to TRBD1 (5 bases). Between the trimmed V and J ends, which lost 3 bases and 10 bases, there was a span of 16 bases. The CDR3 consists of 15 residues. Germline CDR1 and CDR2: MNHEY and SMNVEV (reference sequence). CDR3 protein: CASSFTYLGLSPLHF. CDR3 DNA: TGTGCCAGCAGTTTTACCTACTTGGGGCTCTCACCCCTCCACTTT.

The sample holds one count of this clone. This chain uses TRBV5-1 with TRBJ2-7; D is unclear. CDR1 and CDR2 (germline): SGHRS, YFSETQ. The V end was cut by 0 bases, the J end by 3 bases, with 7 bases between. The CDR3 sequence is 13 residues long. Here the CDR3 reads CASSLDQNYEQYF. Here the CDR3 DNA reads TGCGCCAGCAGCTTGGATCAGAACTACGAGCAGTACTTC.

V gene TRBV28 combines with J gene TRBJ2-7; a possible D gene is TRBD1 (6 bases). Trimming pared 2 bases from V and 3 bases from J, leaving 11 bases between. The CDR3 has 14 residues. From germline, CDR1 is MDHEN and CDR2 SYDVKM. CDR3 nucleotide sequence: TGTGCCAGCAGTTTACACAGGGCGCTCTACGAGCAGTACTTC. Protein: CASSLHRALYEQYF.

Only a few counts were recorded for this clone. The J gene is TRBJ2-5, the V gene TRBV5-1; a weak D match, TRBD1 (6 bases). The germline V and J ends were trimmed by 0 bases and 4 bases, with 16 bases remaining between them. CDR1 is SGHRS, CDR2 YFSETQ, per germline. The CDR3 covers 16 residues. The CDR3 here is CASSLGATGGGETQYF. The DNA for the CDR3 is TGCGCCAGCAGCTTGGGGGCGACAGGAGGTGGAGAGACCCAGTACTTC. Full variable domain (remainder filled in from reference TRBV5-1 and TRBJ2-5): KAGVTQTPRYLIKTRGQQVTLSCSPISGHRSVSWYQQTPGQGLQFLFEYFSETQRNKGNFPGRFSGRQFSNSRSEMNVSTLELGDSALYLCASSLGATGGGETQYFGPGTRLLVL.

The CDR3 spells CASSPQGAYSPLHF. The CDR3 DNA reads TGTGCCAGCAGTCCCCAGGGGGCATATTCACCCCTCCACTTT. The chain employs TRBV6-5 and TRBJ1-6; 8 bases are shared with TRBD1. Germline V lookup: CDR1 MNHEY, CDR2 SVGAGI. With V trimmed by 5 bases and J by 8 bases, 5 bases remained unmatched. The CDR3 is 14 amino acids.

The genes are TRBV28 and TRBJ1-1; TRBD1 aligns across 9 bases. The J segment lost 3 bases and the V segment lost 5 bases, leaving 4 bases of the junction unmatched. Germline values: CDR1 MDHEN, CDR2 SYDVKM. This CDR3 has 14 residues. CDR3: CASSTDRGDTEAFF. CDR3 nucleotide sequence: TGTGCCAGCAGTACCGACAGGGGGGACACTGAAGCTTTCTTT.

This chain links TRBV9 with TRBJ2-1, with 7 bases that match TRBD2. J gave up 4 bases and V 6 bases, and 13 bases lay outside the gene matches. The CDR3 consists of 16 residues. The germline V gene has CDR1 SGDLS and CDR2 YYNGEE. CDR3 coding DNA: TGTGCCAGCAACGAGGGCCCGGCGGGGGATTACAATGAGCAGTTCTTC. Encoded protein: CASNEGPAGDYNEQFF. Full variable domain (rest looked up from reference TRBV9 and TRBJ2-1): DSGVTQTPKHLITATGQRVTLRCSPRSGDLSVYWYQQSLDQGLQFLIQYYNGEERAKGNILERFSAQQFPDLHSELNLSSLELGDSALYFCASNEGPAGDYNEQFFGPGTRLTVL.

The rearrangement links TRBV11-3 to TRBJ2-5, with D possibly being TRBD1 (5 bases). Germline V gene lookup returns CDR1 SGHNT and CDR2 YENEEA. The CDR3 has 14 residues. Deletions cut 1 base from V and 3 bases from J, with 9 bases between. DNA for the CDR3: TGTGCCAGCAGCTTAGGGGGCCGTGAAGAGACCCAGTACTTC. It codes for CASSLGGREETQYF.

The chain employs TRBV10-2 and TRBJ1-6; the D gene is possibly TRBD1 (5 bases). Per germline, CDR1 WSHSY and CDR2 SAAADI. V was shortened by 6 bases and J by 8 bases, with 23 bases between the two germline ends. CDR3 length: 17 amino acids. The CDR3 here is CASSEQWKGPRDSPLHF. CDR3 in DNA: TGCGCCAGCAGCGAGCAATGGAAGGGGCCCCGTGATTCACCCCTCCACTTT.

The chain combines TRBV19 with TRBJ1-5; 11 bases match TRBD1. The CDR3 loop spans 16 amino acids. Germline-derived CDR1 and CDR2 are LNHDA and SQIVND (reference sequence). V shed 1 base and J 2 bases; nucleotides not matched to a gene: 1. The CDR3 bases are TGTGCCAGTAGTATAGGGACAGGGGGCGGCAATCAGCCCCAGCATTTT. Translation: CASSIGTGGGNQPQHF.

The chain combines TRBV7-6 with TRBJ1-1, with 7 nucleotides matching TRBD1. The germline V gene encodes CDR1 SGHVS and CDR2 FNYEAQ. CDR3 length equals 16 residues. V was pared by 3 bases and J by 2 bases, with 9 bases of the junction left unmatched. The CDR3: CASSFGDRVLNTEAFF. CDR3 DNA sequence: TGTGCCAGCAGCTTTGGCGACAGGGTGTTAAACACTGAAGCTTTCTTT.

This chain links TRBV7-9 with TRBJ2-1, with 9 bases fitting TRBD1. The CDR3 contains 14 residues. Losses at the gene ends were 3 bases for V and 9 bases for J; bases not matched to a gene: 6. Germline V lookup: CDR1 SEHNR, CDR2 FQNEAQ (reference sequence). The CDR3 region is CASSLGQGVAEQFF. Here the CDR3 DNA reads TGTGCCAGCAGCTTGGGACAGGGAGTGGCTGAGCAGTTCTTC.

This chain joins TRBV28 and TRBJ1-4; maybe TRBD1 (5 bases). CDR3 size: 15 residues. The germline V gene has CDR1 MDHEN and CDR2 SYDVKM. Trimming shortened V by 3 bases and J by 8 bases, and 16 bases separated the two germline ends. DNA for the CDR3: TGTGCCAGCAGTTTGCTTGGATCAACAGGAGAAAAACTGTTTTTT. Its protein product is CASSLLGSTGEKLFF.

This clone was detected once. The chain couples TRBV7-9 to TRBJ2-1; D unclear. The germline V gene encodes CDR1 SEHNR and CDR2 FQNEAQ (reference sequence). With 0 bases removed from V and 8 bases from J, the gap between germline ends came to 17 bases. The CDR3 has 16 residues. CDR3 DNA: TGTGCCAGCAGCTTAGCTACATCCACAGTCCACCATGAGCAGTTCTTC. Translating it yields CASSLATSTVHHEQFF.

This clone came up once. The chain employs TRBV5-1 and TRBJ1-2; 8 nucleotides align to TRBD1. Germline lookup yields CDR1 SGHRS and CDR2 YFSETQ. The V segment lost 4 bases and the J segment 7 bases; nucleotides outside the gene matches: 15. There are 16 residues in the CDR3. CDR3 sequence reads: CASSQGQGPPSGGYTF. CDR3 DNA sequence: TGCGCCAGCAGCCAAGGACAGGGCCCACCAAGCGGTGGCTACACCTTC.

J is TRBJ2-7 and V is TRBV11-2; 8 bases are shared with TRBD1. This CDR3 spans 17 amino acids. Germline V CDR1 and CDR2: SGHAT, FQNNGV. J lost 6 bases, V lost 4 bases, and 17 bases had no gene match. The DNA of the CDR3 is TGTGCCAGCAGCTATGGATGGGGGGAGACAGGGGTAAGCGAGCAGTACTTC. As protein: CASSYGWGETGVSEQYF.

V usage is TRBV7-9 and J usage is TRBJ1-6, with no clear D. Germline V lookup: CDR1 SEHNR, CDR2 FQNEAQ (reference sequence). Trimming left V 3 bases short and J 7 bases short, with 7 bases between. CDR3 length: 13 residues. The CDR3 nucleotides read TGTGCCAGCAGCTTGGGCCTAAATTCACCCCTCCACTTT. This codes for CASSLGLNSPLHF. The complete variable domain, with remaining parts taken from reference TRBV7-9 and TRBJ1-6, reads DTGVSQNPRHKITKRGQNVTFRCDPISEHNRLYWYRQTLGQGPEFLTYFQNEAQLEKSRLLSDRFSAERPKGSFSTLEIQRTEQGDSAMYLCASSLGLNSPLHFGNGTRLTVT.

In this sample, this clone turned up once. The V call is TRBV9, the J call TRBJ2-1; 11 nucleotides line up with TRBD2. Germline CDR1 reads SGDLS; CDR2 reads YYNGEE. V lost 2 bases to trimming and J lost 4 bases; unmatched junction nucleotides: 8. This CDR3 is 17 amino acids long. Here the CDR3 DNA reads TGTGCCAGCAGCGTCGGGAGCGTAGCGGGGGGGTACAATGAGCAGTTCTTC. It translates to CASSVGSVAGGYNEQFF.

Only one count was recorded for this clone. CDR3: CASSPRARDRGRGANYGYTF. The CDR3 coding sequence is TGTGCCAGTAGTCCAAGGGCAAGGGACAGGGGGCGTGGGGCTAACTATGGCTACACCTTC. The chain has TRBV19 and TRBJ1-2; 12 nucleotides line up with TRBD1. V was clipped by 5 bases and J by 0 bases; unmatched bases: 16. CDR1 is LNHDA, CDR2 SQIVND, per germline (reference sequence). The CDR3 is 20 residues long.